This TCR beta chain was recorded in a study of CD8+CD57+ T cells in acquired aplastic anemia. Turning to the study itself: Each DNA sample taken from sorted CD4+ and CD8+ cells came to around 2.9 ug on average. CD4+ reads averaged approximately 9.9 million in healthy donors.

Study results and limitations: Patients and controls were found to share twenty-nine CD8+ CDR3 sequences. No significant difference in CD8+ Simpson's diversity was found between patients and controls.

The V gene's germline CDR1 is DFQATT and CDR2 SNEGSKA (reference sequence). The V end was cut by 6 bases, the J end by 12 bases, with 20 bases between. The CDR3 runs to 12 residues. Comment on this clonotype: Antigen: not known.

The template used for profiling TCR beta VDJ and CDR3 was genomic DNA. TCRdb re-derived calls from the reads in MiXCR, one entry per CDR3 protein. The table records a few hundred thousand distinct CDR3 sequences, about 70% of them present only once. The V gene is TRBV20-1, the J gene TRBJ1-2, with D unclear. The receptor comes from a human donor in good health, serving as a control. Sequenced sample: sorted CD4+, CD8+, or CD8+CD57+ T cells (not recorded which) from PBMCs. In nucleotides, the CDR3 is TGCAGTGCCACCCTTCGGAACACTGAAGACACCTTC. Amino acids: CSATLRNTEDTF.